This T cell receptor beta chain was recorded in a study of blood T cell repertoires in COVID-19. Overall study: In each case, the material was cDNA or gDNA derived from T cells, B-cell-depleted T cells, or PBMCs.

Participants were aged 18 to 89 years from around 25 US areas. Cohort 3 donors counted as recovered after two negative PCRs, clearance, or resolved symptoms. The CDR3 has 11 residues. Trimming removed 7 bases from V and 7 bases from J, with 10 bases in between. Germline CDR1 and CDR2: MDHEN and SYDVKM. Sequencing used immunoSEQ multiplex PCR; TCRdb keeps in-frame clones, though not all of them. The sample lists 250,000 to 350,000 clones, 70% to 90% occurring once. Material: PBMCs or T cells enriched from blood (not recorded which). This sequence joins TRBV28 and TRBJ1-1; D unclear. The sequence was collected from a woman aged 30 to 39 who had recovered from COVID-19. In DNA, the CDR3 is TGTGCCAGCATCCTGGGGAGTGAAGCTTTCTTT. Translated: CASILGSEAFF.